This is a list of T cell receptor beta chains from one sample in a study of blood T cell repertoires in COVID-19. Produced via immunoSEQ multiplex PCR; TCRdb's table is partial and in-frame only. The sample lists some 140,000 clones, less than 90% seen once, with about 5.5% in the top ten. Material: PBMCs or T cells enriched from blood (not recorded which). The receptors were sampled from a man in his forties or fifties with acute COVID-19. Both conserved end residues are trimmed from each CDR3.

V gene,J gene,CDR3 protein
TRBV2,TRBJ2-3,ASRGQGKTDTQY
TRBV2,TRBJ1-5,ASSEAGQGIIAQPQH
TRBV12-5,TRBJ2-2,ASGLVTDYLLGELF
TRBV28,TRBJ2-3,ASSPWTSGTTDTQY
TRBV11-2,TRBJ2-3,ASSAVRTNTDTQY
TRBV29-1,TRBJ2-6,SVGGGSGANVLT
TRBV5-1,TRBJ1-1,ASSQSGHTEAF
TRBV15,TRBJ2-7,ATSRVTNSYEQY
TRBV14,TRBJ1-6,ASSRNRGYNSPLH
TRBV4-3,TRBJ2-4,ASSQVPVGGDIQY
TRBV15,TRBJ2-5,ATSRDLGQGETQY
TRBV30,TRBJ2-7,AWRGYYEQY
TRBV7-2,TRBJ2-3,ASSLQGGGLTNPDTQY
TRBV9,TRBJ1-2,ASSGSDRGDYGYT
TRBV28,TRBJ1-2,ASSATGEWGYT
TRBV19,TRBJ2-2,ASKPGSNTGELF
TRBV3-1/TRBV3-2,TRBJ1-2,ASREDRAIT
TRBV5-1,TRBJ1-2,ASSSDRTGAEYGYT
TRBV7-2,TRBJ2-1,ASSPISGFAQNEQF
TRBV11-2,TRBJ1-1,ASSLVARGSSEAF
TRBV7-2,TRBJ1-1,ASSQRGGRFTEAF
TRBV7-9,TRBJ2-5,ASSPGVVGETQY
TRBV5-6,TRBJ1-5,ASSVGGYSNQPQH
TRBV7-2,TRBJ1-2,ASSLGGGNYGYT
TRBV28,TRBJ2-1,ASSRDMGSYNEQF
TRBV2,TRBJ1-1,ASSQLRQTKPNSEAF
TRBV28,TRBJ2-7,ASRPQGTYEQY
TRBV3-1/TRBV3-2,TRBJ2-2,ASSPLAGDPGELF
TRBV6-5,TRBJ2-7,ASSRGGNPSEQY
TRBV10-3,TRBJ1-4,AISDTGQDDAEKLF
TRBV28,TRBJ2-2,ASRSRVAGLLGGELF
TRBV7-2,TRBJ2-3,ASSWGGSGDTQY
TRBV20-1,TRBJ2-7,SASGGTTSYEQY
TRBV15,TRBJ1-2,ATSRGQGLTVDYGYT
TRBV5-8,TRBJ1-5,ASSYRDQPQH
TRBV30,TRBJ2-2,AWSKAGTGELF
TRBV11-2,TRBJ1-1,ASSLASGVTEAF